This T cell receptor (beta chain) emerged from a study of blood T cell repertoires in COVID-19. As for the study in general: T cells, B-cell-depleted T cells, or PBMCs supplied cDNA or gDNA.

Seattle patient enrollment occurred during active infection, with longitudinal follow-up thereafter. The CDR3 extends over 13 amino acids. The V and J ends lost 0 bases and 5 bases respectively, with 8 bases between them. Germline lookup yields CDR1 SGHRS and CDR2 YFSETQ. Assay: immunoSEQ multiplex PCR; the TCRdb copy retains only in-frame clones and omits some. The data hold 50,000 to 65,000 clones, with about two thirds observed a single time. Sequencing was done on a sample of peripheral blood. The chain links TRBV5-1 to TRBJ1-2; the D gene is possibly TRBD1 (5 bases). The clonotype was recovered from a woman in her 70s with COVID-19, enrolled during active disease. The CDR3 DNA sequence: TGCGCCAGCAGCTTGGTGGGGACTTATGGCTACACCTTC. Its translation is CASSLVGTYGYTF.